The 27 T cell receptor beta chains below were found in one sample sequenced in a study of T cells in women clearing cervical HPV infection. TCRdb keeps only in-frame clones here, not all; method: immunoSEQ multiplex PCR. This sample lists tens of thousands of clones; its ten largest clones have 20% to 25%. Source material: blood buffy coat. The receptors stem from a woman aged 18 to 75 with a cervical HPV16 infection that either progressed to CIN3+ or cleared (not recorded which).

Details on this clone: Read data end 3 residues before the CDR3 end; the end is taken from the germline J gene. V usage is TRBV5-1 and J usage is TRBJ2-5; TRBD1 agrees at 8 bases. The CDR3 has 15 residues. Trimming at V came to 0 bases and at J to 3 bases, leaving 4 bases not matched to a gene. Looked up from germline, CDR1 is SGHRS and CDR2 is YFSETQ. CDR3 region: CASSLVAGGKETQYF. CDR3 DNA, as far as it was read: TGCGCCAGCAGCTTGGTAGCAGGGGGCAAAGAGACC. Supplemented by reference TRBV5-1 and TRBJ2-5, the full variable domain reads KAGVTQTPRYLIKTRGQQVTLSCSPISGHRSVSWYQQTPGQGLQFLFEYFSETQRNKGNFPGRFSGRQFSNSRSEMNVSTLELGDSALYLCASSLVAGGKETQYFGPGTRLLVL.

Notes on this clone: The sequence runs out 3 residues before the end of the CDR3; the remainder is reconstructed from the germline J gene. The J gene is TRBJ2-3, the V gene TRBV7-6; D may be TRBD1 (5 bases). The CDR3 has 11 amino acids. Germline V lookup: CDR1 SGHVS, CDR2 FNYEAQ. Trimming removed 5 bases at V and 5 bases at J, with 5 bases between. The CDR3 is CASSTGDTQYF. Incomplete CDR3 DNA: TGTGCCAGCAGCACAGGAGATACG.

Worth noting for this clone: The read finishes 3 residues shy of the CDR3 end, and the germline J gene is used to complete it. The chain joins TRBV19 to TRBJ2-3, with TRBD1 matching 7 bases. The V gene end was trimmed by 4 bases and the J gene end by 6 bases; junction bases not matched to a gene: 7. CDR3 length equals 14 residues. Germline V lookup: CDR1 LNHDA, CDR2 SQIVND (reference sequence). CDR3 protein: CASSTSTGEDTQYF. CDR3 bases read: TGTGCCAGTAGTACGTCAACAGGGGAGGATACG.

Points on this clone: The missing CDR3 end, 3 residues past where the read stops, is filled in from the germline J gene. The chain recombines TRBV5-4 with TRBJ1-3; D is possibly TRBD1 (5 bases). Germline CDR1 reads SGHNT; CDR2 reads YYREEE (reference sequence). Trimming pared 4 bases from V and 2 bases from J, leaving 10 bases between. CDR3 length: 14 amino acids. CDR3: CASSQKGPGNTIYF. CDR3 DNA, as far as it was read: TGTGCCAGCAGCCAGAAGGGGCCTGGAAACACC.

Turning to this clone: The observed sequence ends 3 residues before the CDR3 terminus, with the missing tail filled in from the germline J gene. The chain recombines TRBV19 with TRBJ1-5; TRBD1 might be the D (6 bases). The V gene lost 7 bases and the J gene lost 1 base, with 14 bases spanning the gap. CDR1 LNHDA and CDR2 SQIVND come from the germline V gene (reference sequence). The CDR3 runs to 15 residues. CDR3 sequence reads: CASTLGGASNQPQHF. CDR3 DNA (partial): TGTGCCAGTACCCTGGGGGGGGCAAGCAATCAGCCC.

Of note for this clone: The read falls 3 residues short of the CDR3 end, and the missing part is taken from the germline J gene. The chain joins TRBV19 to TRBJ2-1, with 7 bases that match TRBD2. V lost 1 base, J lost 0 bases, and 3 bases stayed unmatched. Germline loops: CDR1 LNHDA, CDR2 SQIVND (reference sequence). This CDR3 contains 16 residues. CDR3 region: CASSIVSGISYNEQFF. The CDR3 bases that were read are TGTGCCAGTAGTATAGTGAGCGGGATCTCCTACAATGAG.

About this clone: The missing CDR3 end, 3 residues past where the read stops, is filled in from the germline J gene. This sequence joins TRBV20-1 and TRBJ1-1, with a tentative D call TRBD1 (5 bases). The CDR3 is 13 residues long. Germline V gene lookup returns CDR1 DFQATT and CDR2 SNEGSKA (reference sequence). With 3 bases removed from V and 4 bases from J, the gap between germline ends came to 12 bases. Incomplete CDR3 DNA: TGCAGTGCTAGTGTAGGGCAGGGCACTGAA. It specifies CSASVGQGTE. From start to end, the CDR3 is CSASVGQGTEAFF.

With respect to this clone: Coverage ceases 3 residues before the CDR3 finishes, and the germline J gene fills in the end. The genes are TRBV7-3 and TRBJ1-3; D is perhaps TRBD1 (5 bases). This CDR3 comprises 14 residues. The germline V and J ends were trimmed by 5 bases and 2 bases, with 10 bases remaining between them. The V gene's germline CDR1 is SGHTA and CDR2 FQGTGA. The CDR3 protein is CASSPSGPGNTIYF. The covered CDR3 bases are TGTGCCAGCAGCCCCTCAGGGCCTGGAAACACC.

Comment on this clone: The read gets to within 3 residues of the CDR3 end, and the germline J gene fills in the rest. This sequence joins TRBV29-1 and TRBJ2-7; 7 bases agree with TRBD1. The CDR3 contains 16 residues. In germline, CDR1 is SQVTM, CDR2 ANQGSEA. Trimming removed 0 bases from V and 2 bases from J; junction bases left unmatched: 10. The CDR3 region is CSVEDRPDRIPYEQYF. Partial CDR3 DNA: TGCAGCGTTGAAGATCGTCCGGACAGGATACCCTACGAG.

Note on this clone: The read stops 3 residues short of the end of the CDR3; the missing end is completed from the germline J gene. The chain employs TRBV5-1 and TRBJ2-7; D unclear. The V end was cut by 0 bases, the J end by 3 bases, with 10 bases between. The CDR3 is made up of 14 amino acids. Germline lookup yields CDR1 SGHRS and CDR2 YFSETQ. The chain's CDR3 is CASSLVPVLYEQYF. The covered CDR3 bases are TGCGCCAGCAGCTTGGTGCCGGTCCTCTACGAG.

Notes on this clone: The read ends 3 residues early relative to the CDR3; the germline J gene fills the gap. V and J are TRBV19 and TRBJ2-3; TRBD2 might be the D (6 bases). Germline V gene data show CDR1 as LNHDA and CDR2 as SQIVND (reference sequence). The CDR3 covers 14 residues. The V gene lost 1 base and the J gene lost 2 bases, with 7 bases spanning the gap. The CDR3 bases that were read are TGTGCCAGTAGTATAGGGCGGGACACAGATACG. Its translation: CASSIGRDTDT. The entire CDR3 protein is CASSIGRDTDTQYF.

A remark on this clone: The CDR3 end lies 3 residues beyond the end of the read and is filled in from the germline J gene. This chain uses TRBV30 with TRBJ2-4; 8 positions match TRBD1. The V and J ends lost 1 base and 1 base, in that order; junction bases with no gene match: 6. The CDR3 spans 16 residues. From germline, CDR1 is GTSNPN and CDR2 SVGIG (reference sequence). Incomplete CDR3 DNA: TGTGCCTGGAGTGCCTCGCGGACAGGGGCCAAAAACATT. Its protein product is CAWSASRTGAKNI. In full, the CDR3 reads CAWSASRTGAKNIQYF. The full variable domain, rest sourced from reference TRBV30 and TRBJ2-4, is SQTIHQWPATLVQPVGSPLSLECTVEGTSNPNLYWYRQAAGRGLQLLFYSVGIGQISSEVPQNLSASRPQDRQFILSSKKLLLSDSGFYLCAWSASRTGAKNIQYFGAGTRLSVL.

Comments on this clone: The missing CDR3 end, 3 residues past where the read stops, is filled in from the germline J gene. The rearrangement uses TRBV20-1 and TRBJ1-2, with a weak D call TRBD1 (5 bases). There are 14 residues in the CDR3. Germline V lookup: CDR1 DFQATT, CDR2 SNEGSKA (reference sequence). The CDR3: CSAPGLPSTDTYTF. CDR3 DNA, as far as it was read: TGCAGTGCCCCGGGACTACCAAGCACAGATACC.

Notes on this clone: The CDR3 goes on 3 residues after the read ends, and that part is filled in from the germline J gene. The chain employs TRBV5-1 and TRBJ2-3, with D possibly matching TRBD2 (6 bases). The CDR3 has 16 residues. V lost 4 bases and J lost 4, with 19 bases in between. Per germline, CDR1 SGHRS and CDR2 YFSETQ. The sequenced part of the CDR3 DNA is TGCGCCAGCAGCGCCGGAGGTGCCGGAGGGTCAGATACG. This sequence encodes CASSAGGAGGSDT. The whole CDR3 sequence is CASSAGGAGGSDTQYF.

Remarks on this clone: A junction end diverges from the germline sequence, so it may reflect a read error. The DNA ends 3 residues before the CDR3 does, and the rest of the CDR3 is filled in from the germline J gene. At the DNA level, this CDR3 is encoded by other sequences in the same sample as well. V usage is TRBV30 and J usage is TRBJ1-3; no firm D call. CDR1 is GTSNPN and CDR2 is SVGIG in the germline V gene (reference sequence). The CDR3 is 14 amino acids. The sequenced part of the CDR3 DNA is TGTGCCTGGACCTCGGGGAGTCCTGGAAACACA. Amino acids: CAWTSGSPGNT. The whole CDR3 protein is CAWTSGSPGNTIYF.

Notes on this clone: Sequencing ends 3 residues short of the CDR3 end; the germline J gene provides the rest. This rearrangement joins TRBV13 to TRBJ2-3; TRBD2 matches at 12 bases. From germline, CDR1 is PRHDT and CDR2 FYEKMQ (reference sequence). The CDR3 is 17 amino acids. V shed 4 bases, J shed 2 bases, and the junction held 7 bases outside the gene matches. Here the CDR3 reads CASSYRLAGANTDTQYF. The CDR3 DNA, read in part, is TGTGCCAGCAGCTACCGACTAGCGGGAGCGAACACAGATACG.

About this clone: The read gets to within 3 residues of the CDR3 end, and the germline J gene fills in the rest. V usage is TRBV19 and J usage is TRBJ2-7, with D perhaps matching TRBD2 (6 bases). Germline lookup yields CDR1 LNHDA and CDR2 SQIVND (reference sequence). CDR3 length: 13 amino acids. V shed 0 bases and J shed 4 bases, with 7 bases lying between them. CDR3 bases read: TGTGCCAGTAGTATAGATCGGGGGTACGAG. Residues: CASSIDRGYE. The entire CDR3 reads CASSIDRGYEQYF.

For this clone: Coverage ceases 3 residues before the CDR3 finishes, and the germline J gene fills in the end. V is TRBV19 and J is TRBJ1-5; maybe TRBD1 (5 bases). The germline CDR1 and CDR2 sequences are LNHDA and SQIVND (reference sequence). Trimming stripped 7 bases from V and 0 bases from J, with 13 bases between. The CDR3 is made up of 15 amino acids. The CDR3 protein is CASKPTGGSNQPQHF. The sequenced part of the CDR3 DNA is TGTGCCAGTAAACCGACGGGGGGTAGCAATCAGCCC.

Comments on this clone: The read ends 3 residues early relative to the CDR3; the germline J gene fills the gap. The V gene is TRBV11-2, the J gene TRBJ2-2; 9 bases fit TRBD1. Germline V gene sequence: CDR1 SGHAT, CDR2 FQNNGV. Trimming cost V 5 bases and J 7 bases; bases outside gene matches: 8. The CDR3 covers 15 residues. The sequenced part of the CDR3 DNA is TGTGCCAGCAGCCTCGGGACAGGGCAATTCGGGGAG. Translation: CASSLGTGQFGE. The whole CDR3 sequence is CASSLGTGQFGELFF.

Concerning this clone itself: Sequencing ends 3 residues short of the CDR3 end; the germline J gene provides the rest. The genes are TRBV20-1 and TRBJ2-2; D may be TRBD2 (6 bases). Between the trimmed V and J ends, which lost 0 bases and 1 base, there was a span of 15 bases. Germline V gives CDR1 DFQATT, CDR2 SNEGSKA (reference sequence). There are 17 residues in the CDR3. The CDR3 is CSARENRAGWNTGELFF. The CDR3 bases that were read are TGCAGTGCTAGAGAGAACCGGGCGGGATGGAACACCGGGGAG.

As regards this clone: The read terminates 3 residues ahead of where the CDR3 ends, so the germline J gene completes it. This chain joins TRBV2 and TRBJ1-1; 7 positions agree with TRBD1. This CDR3 is built from 13 residues. The V segment lost 9 bases and the J segment 2 bases; nucleotides outside the gene matches: 6. The germline CDR1 and CDR2 sequences are SNHLY and FYNNEI. The CDR3 DNA, read in part, is TGTGCCAGTACAGGGGATGGAAACACTGAA. This translates into CASTGDGNTE. The complete CDR3 reads CASTGDGNTEAFF.

A note on this clone: The read halts 3 residues ahead of the CDR3 end, with the missing end drawn from the germline J gene. The chain employs TRBV2 and TRBJ2-1, with TRBD2 matching 8 bases. The CDR3 contains 16 residues. Trimming took 0 bases from V and 9 from J; bases not matched to a gene: 10. Germline loops: CDR1 SNHLY, CDR2 FYNNEI. Here the CDR3 reads CASSEALAGGAIEQFF. CDR3 bases read: TGTGCCAGCAGTGAAGCGCTCGCGGGAGGTGCTATTGAG.

Comments on this clone: From the germline J gene comes the end of the CDR3, since the read stops 3 residues before it. The V gene is TRBV19, the J gene TRBJ1-4; 9 bases fit TRBD1. V lost 6 bases to trimming and J lost 6 bases; unmatched junction nucleotides: 11. CDR1 and CDR2 (germline): LNHDA, SQIVND (reference sequence). This CDR3 has 16 residues. CDR3 bases read: TGTGCCAGTAGCAAAGTTGTGGGGACAGGGTATGAAAAA. Translating gives CASSKVVGTGYEK. In full, the CDR3 reads CASSKVVGTGYEKLFF.

In the case of this clone: The DNA ends 3 residues before the CDR3 does, and the rest of the CDR3 is filled in from the germline J gene. The chain has TRBV5-1 and TRBJ1-1; TRBD1 agrees at 7 bases. J gave up 7 bases and V 4 bases, and 10 bases lay outside the gene matches. Germline CDR1 is SGHRS and CDR2 is YFSETQ. This CDR3 spans 14 amino acids. CDR3 DNA, as far as it was read: TGCGCCAGCAGCGCGGTGACAGGGCGCGGTGAA. Amino acids: CASSAVTGRGE. The full CDR3 protein reads CASSAVTGRGEAFF.

A remark on this clone: The read comes to an end 3 residues before the CDR3 does, leaving the germline J gene to fill in the end. This chain uses TRBV5-1 with TRBJ2-1, with a tentative D call TRBD2 (7 bases). Germline loops: CDR1 SGHRS, CDR2 YFSETQ. Trimming cost V 4 bases and J 6 bases, with 14 bases left between them. The CDR3 extends over 14 amino acids. The CDR3 reads CASSGGGLSNEQFF. The covered CDR3 bases are TGCGCCAGCAGCGGGGGGGGGCTATCCAATGAG.

To note about this clone: The read gets to within 3 residues of the CDR3 end, and the germline J gene fills in the rest. This rearrangement joins TRBV18 to TRBJ1-1; D remains ambiguous. This CDR3 has 12 residues. V gave up 2 bases and J gave up 6 bases, with 7 bases separating them. The germline V gene encodes CDR1 KGHSH and CDR2 LQKENI. Partial CDR3 DNA: TGTGCCAGCTCACCATCAATTGCTGAA. Its protein product is CASSPSIAE. The full CDR3 is CASSPSIAEAFF.

On this clone itself: Read data end 3 residues before the CDR3 end; the end is taken from the germline J gene. The rearrangement joins TRBV11-3 to TRBJ1-4; 9 bases agree with TRBD1. The germline V gene encodes CDR1 SGHNT and CDR2 YENEEA. J lost 10 bases, V lost 4 bases, and 10 bases had no gene match. The CDR3 totals 15 residues. CDR3 bases read: TGTGCCAGCAGCTCCGGGCCCACAGGGGGCGGAAAA. Translated: CASSSGPTGGGK. The complete CDR3 protein is CASSSGPTGGGKLFF.